Listed below are T cell receptor beta chains from one sample, sequenced in a study of T cell clones after liver transplantation. Libraries were prepared by immunoSEQ multiplex PCR; TCRdb keeps only in-frame clonotypes and omits some of them. The repertoire consists of about 75,000 clones, with roughly 84% occurring once and the leading ten covering 2% to 2.5%. Material: CD4+ T cells from blood, obtained around 50 months after liver transplant. These receptors were taken from a human patient who received a liver transplant. These T cells may partly come from the graft donor. The CDR3 runs from the conserved cysteine through the conserved F or W. Fields, in order: D gene, J gene, V gene, clone size, CDR3 protein, CDR3 DNA. A D gene is named only where the DNA matches it firmly. A clone size is listed for some rows: how often the clone was seen (once, few, many), or a class if it is expanded.

D: -; J: TRBJ1-2; V: TRBV19; size: -; CDR3: CASASRGSNYGYTF; DNA: TGTGCCAGTGCGAGTAGGGGGAGCAACTATGGCTACACCTTC
D: -; J: TRBJ2-2; V: TRBV9; size: -; CDR3: CASSLTTGGTTGELFF; DNA: TGTGCCAGCAGCCTAACCACAGGTGGAACTACCGGGGAGCTGTTTTTT
D: -; J: TRBJ2-3; V: TRBV11-2; size: -; CDR3: CASSAPGRDTQYF; DNA: TGTGCCAGCAGCGCCCCTGGGCGAGATACGCAGTATTTT
D: -; J: TRBJ2-3; V: TRBV7-3; size: -; CDR3: CASSLIRGTDTQYF; DNA: TGTGCCAGCAGCTTAATACGTGGGACAGATACGCAGTATTTT
D: TRBD2; J: TRBJ2-3; V: TRBV28; size: once; CDR3: CASSFQRTSGSTDTQYF; DNA: TGTGCCAGCAGTTTCCAGAGGACTAGCGGGAGCACAGATACGCAGTATTTT
D: -; J: TRBJ1-5; V: TRBV11-2; size: -; CDR3: CASSFGGNQPQHF; DNA: TGTGCCAGCAGCTTCGGGGGAAATCAGCCCCAGCATTTT
D: -; J: TRBJ2-2; V: TRBV7-9; size: -; CDR3: CASSPNPWTELPSGELFF; DNA: TGTGCCAGCAGCCCAAACCCCTGGACTGAGCTTCCTTCCGGGGAGCTGTTTTTT
D: -; J: TRBJ1-1; V: TRBV12-2; size: -; CDR3: CASRFGGGGTEAFF; DNA: TGTGCAAGTCGCTTCGGGGGAGGAGGTACTGAAGCTTTCTTT
D: -; J: TRBJ1-2; V: TRBV19; size: -; CDR3: CASSMMSTYGYTF; DNA: TGTGCCAGTAGTATGATGTCGACCTATGGCTACACCTTC
D: -; J: TRBJ2-7; V: TRBV6-5; size: -; CDR3: CASNLKGTSGEQYF; DNA: TGTGCCAGCAATTTAAAAGGGACGTCTGGCGAGCAGTACTTC
D: TRBD2; J: TRBJ2-7; V: TRBV4-3; size: -; CDR3: CASSQDLGGASGSYEQYF; DNA: TGCGCCAGCAGCCAAGATCTTGGGGGGGCTAGCGGGAGCTACGAGCAGTACTTC
D: -; J: TRBJ2-7; V: TRBV4-2; size: many; CDR3: CASSQDFGLSSYEQYF; DNA: TGTGCCAGCAGCCAAGACTTCGGTCTAAGCTCCTACGAGCAGTACTTC
D: TRBD1; J: TRBJ2-7; V: TRBV29-1; size: -; CDR3: CSANRGNSYEQYF; DNA: TGCAGCGCTAACAGGGGCAACTCCTACGAGCAGTACTTC
D: TRBD2; J: TRBJ2-5; V: TRBV2; size: -; CDR3: CASSSSGRGKETQYF; DNA: TGTGCCAGCAGTTCTAGCGGGAGGGGAAAAGAGACCCAGTACTTC
D: TRBD1; J: TRBJ1-2; V: TRBV6-6; size: -; CDR3: CASRQTPGQGAIGYTF; DNA: TGTGCCAGCAGACAAACCCCGGGACAGGGGGCCATTGGCTACACCTTC
D: -; J: TRBJ1-2; V: TRBV6-5; size: -; CDR3: CASSRLGLYGYTF; DNA: TGTGCCAGCAGCCGGTTGGGGCTTTATGGCTACACCTTC
D: TRBD1; J: TRBJ1-2; V: TRBV19; size: -; CDR3: CASSTLGQPGSYTF; DNA: TGTGCCAGTAGTACCCTGGGACAGCCAGGGAGCTACACCTTC
D: -; J: TRBJ2-3; V: TRBV6-5; size: -; CDR3: CASSFRSHRTDTQYF; DNA: TGTGCCAGCAGTTTTAGGAGTCACCGCACAGATACGCAGTATTTT
D: TRBD2; J: TRBJ2-3; V: TRBV6-6; size: -; CDR3: CASSLAGAEADTQYF; DNA: TGTGCCAGCAGCCTAGCGGGAGCGGAGGCAGATACGCAGTATTTT
D: -; J: TRBJ2-2; V: TRBV6-5; size: -; CDR3: CASSPHMNTGELFF; DNA: TGTGCCAGCAGTCCTCACATGAACACCGGGGAGCTGTTTTTT
D: -; J: TRBJ2-5; V: TRBV11-1; size: -; CDR3: CASSLLETQYF; DNA: TGTGCCAGCAGCCTGCTAGAGACCCAGTACTTC
D: -; J: TRBJ1-2; V: TRBV10-3; size: few; CDR3: CAISEPRQPYGYTF; DNA: TGTGCCATCAGTGAACCCCGACAGCCTTATGGCTACACCTTC
D: -; J: TRBJ1-1; V: TRBV11-2; size: -; CDR3: CASKTGSGTEAFF; DNA: TGTGCCAGCAAGACTGGATCCGGGACAGAAGCTTTCTTT
D: -; J: TRBJ2-7; V: TRBV6-1; size: -; CDR3: CASIRPGAYEQYF; DNA: TGTGCCAGCATTAGACCTGGGGCCTACGAGCAGTACTTC
D: TRBD2; J: TRBJ2-3; V: TRBV4-3; size: -; CDR3: CASSQRTSGDTDTQYF; DNA: TGCGCCAGCAGCCAACGGACTAGCGGTGACACAGATACGCAGTATTTT
D: -; J: TRBJ1-2; V: TRBV7-2; size: -; CDR3: CASSKLTQGFDGYTF; DNA: TGTGCCAGCAGCAAACTAACCCAGGGATTTGATGGCTACACCTTC
D: -; J: TRBJ1-1; V: TRBV6-5; size: -; CDR3: CASSGLGTEAFF; DNA: TGTGCCAGCTCGGGGTTGGGGACTGAAGCTTTCTTT